This T cell receptor (delta chain) was obtained from a study of Vδ1+ human thymocytes. This clone has just a few counts. No antigen is known for it. RNA was extracted from the cells and then reverse transcribed. CDR3 amplicons came from multiplex PCR with pooled V-gene forward and constant-region reverse primers. TCRdb fed the multiplex PCR reads into CATT to redo clone calling. The sample has some 23,000 delta-chain clones; approximately 32% are singletons. Study-level findings and limits: In the thymus, TRG and TRD repertoires looked highly polyclonal with Gaussian CDR3 lengths. Unlike peripheral blood Vdelta1+ controls, thymic delta-chain sequences included 15% to 20% Vdelta2 and few Vdelta3. Unexpected Vdelta2 sequences could cause misinterpretation of bulk repertoire data.

Germline lookup yields CDR1 TSWWSYY and CDR2 QGS. The V gene lost 3 bases and the J gene lost 3 bases, with 11 bases spanning the gap. CDR3 length: 14 residues. Thymocytes were sorted as CD3+ TCRVdelta1+ TCRVdelta2- after alphabeta T cell depletion. The chain links TRDV1 to TRDJ1, with D possibly being TRDD2 (5 bases). This clonotype originated in a boy in the first two years of life who had congenital heart surgery. The specimen sequenced was Vdelta1+ gamma-delta thymocytes from the thymus. Sample subset: FACS-sorted CD3+ TCRalphabeta- TCRVdelta1+ TCRVdelta2- thymocytes. The CDR3: CALGESLFPDKLIF. The DNA for the CDR3 is TGTGCTCTTGGGGAGTCCCTCTTCCCCGATAAACTCATCTTT.